This T cell receptor beta chain was retrieved from a study of spatial heterogeneity in lung cancer. Overall study: Follow-up PBMC samples were sequenced when available, at a median of approximately 23 months after resection.

A unique molecular identifier was carried by every single TCR cDNA molecule. Each CDR3 protein is one row after TCRdb ran MiXCR on the 5' RACE reads. The profile shows about 100,000 distinct CDR3 sequences, just under 20% of them singletons. The trim removed 6 bases at V and 3 bases at J, leaving 10 bases unmatched. Germline lookup yields CDR1 DFQATT and CDR2 SNEGSKA (reference sequence). The CDR3 totals 14 residues. Time point given: blood at routine non-recurrence follow-up after resection. Frozen PBMC, nontumor lung or tumor provided whole RNA, which was sequenced unsorted. This sample comprised PBMCs, obtained at follow-up. This receptor was identified in a male donor with early-stage non-small cell lung cancer. V is TRBV20-1 and J is TRBJ1-1; 7 bases align to TRBD1. This CDR3 is CSAPTGQLDTEAFF. The CDR3, as DNA: TGCAGTGCCCCTACGGGACAGTTGGACACTGAAGCTTTCTTT.